This entry lists 20 T cell receptor beta chains sequenced from one sample in a study of cytomegalovirus exposure and HLA in healthy donors. A multiplex PCR was run with 60 Vbeta primers and 13 Jbeta primers. Libraries were prepared by immunoSEQ multiplex PCR; TCRdb keeps only in-frame clonotypes and omits some of them. This table holds 250,000 or so clones, approximately 91% found once. Sequenced input: PBMCs. The receptors originated from a girl between 2 and 10 years old in good health and CMV-seronegative.

The genes are TRBV5-1 and TRBJ2-7; D possibly corresponds to TRBD2 (7 bases). Germline assignment: CDR1 SGHRS and CDR2 YFSETQ. V was shortened by 4 bases and J by 0 bases, with 14 bases between the two germline ends. This CDR3 has 15 residues. The CDR3 is CASSPAGASSYEQYF. The CDR3 coding sequence is TGCGCCAGCAGCCCCGCGGGGGCGAGCTCCTACGAGCAGTACTTC.

A few counts support this clone. The rearrangement uses TRBV2 and TRBJ1-3; the match to TRBD1 covers 7 bases. With V trimmed by 6 bases and J by 0 bases, 2 bases remained unmatched. The CDR3 spans 14 residues. Germline V CDR1 and CDR2: SNHLY, FYNNEI. CDR3 DNA: TGTGCCAGCAGGGGACAGAGCTCTGGAAACACCATATATTTT. This translates into CASRGQSSGNTIYF.

The rearrangement uses TRBV30 and TRBJ2-2; no clear D gene. The germline V gene encodes CDR1 GTSNPN and CDR2 SVGIG (reference sequence). V was clipped by 2 bases and J by 4 bases, with 8 bases between them. The length of the CDR3 is 13 residues. CDR3 protein: CAWSSHSTGELFF. The CDR3 nucleotides are TGTGCCTGGAGTTCCCATTCCACCGGGGAGCTGTTTTTT. Supplemented by reference TRBV30 and TRBJ2-2, the full variable domain reads SQTIHQWPATLVQPVGSPLSLECTVEGTSNPNLYWYRQAAGRGLQLLFYSVGIGQISSEVPQNLSASRPQDRQFILSSKKLLLSDSGFYLCAWSSHSTGELFFGEGSRLTVL.

The chain is built from TRBV30 and TRBJ1-1, with 9 bases that match TRBD1. The J segment lost 0 bases and the V segment lost 4 bases, leaving 6 bases of the junction unmatched. This CDR3 is built from 15 residues. Germline CDR1 and CDR2: GTSNPN and SVGIG (reference sequence). The CDR3 DNA reads as TGTGCCTGGAACTTACAGGGGGCCATGAACACTGAAGCTTTCTTT. The encoded protein is CAWNLQGAMNTEAFF.

This chain links TRBV28 with TRBJ2-5; TRBD2 matches 14 bases. Germline V gives CDR1 MDHEN, CDR2 SYDVKM. The CDR3 length is 17 residues. The V and J ends lost 1 base and 5 bases, in that order; junction bases with no gene match: 6. The CDR3, as DNA: TGTGCCAGCAGTTTATCCGGGACTAGCGGGGGATGGGAGACCCAGTACTTC. Amino acid sequence: CASSLSGTSGGWETQYF.

The chain recombines TRBV7-9 with TRBJ2-1; 7 nucleotides line up with TRBD1. The CDR3 contains 15 residues. The V gene end was trimmed by 5 bases and the J gene end by 5 bases; junction bases not matched to a gene: 9. Germline V gene sequence: CDR1 SEHNR, CDR2 FQNEAQ (reference sequence). The CDR3 reads CASSPGTAINNEQFF. CDR3 bases: TGTGCCAGCAGCCCCGGGACAGCGATTAACAATGAGCAGTTCTTC.

The chain combines TRBV7-9 with TRBJ2-3, with D perhaps TRBD2 (6 bases). The CDR3 consists of 12 residues. Trimming removed 8 bases from V and 6 bases from J, with 12 bases in between. Germline V gene data show CDR1 as SEHNR and CDR2 as FQNEAQ (reference sequence). The CDR3 spells CASSGTEDTQYF. CDR3 in DNA: TGTGCCAGCTCAGGGACTGAGGATACGCAGTATTTT. The variable domain in full, completed from reference TRBV7-9 and TRBJ2-3, reads DTGVSQNPRHKITKRGQNVTFRCDPISEHNRLYWYRQTLGQGPEFLTYFQNEAQLEKSRLLSDRFSAERPKGSFSTLEIQRTEQGDSAMYLCASSGTEDTQYFGPGTRLTVL.

V is TRBV6-5 and J is TRBJ2-5, with D perhaps TRBD2 (6 bases). The CDR3 loop spans 15 amino acids. The V gene's germline CDR1 is MNHEY and CDR2 SVGAGI. V was pared by 2 bases and J by 7 bases, with 17 bases between. CDR3 amino acids: CASSYPLRTTGTQYF. In DNA, the CDR3 is TGTGCCAGCAGTTACCCTTTGCGGACTACGGGGACCCAGTACTTC.

The V gene is TRBV5-4, the J gene TRBJ2-1, with 12 bases aligning to TRBD2. V lost 4 bases and J lost 3; bases outside the gene matches: 2. Germline V gene sequence: CDR1 SGHNT, CDR2 YYREEE (reference sequence). The CDR3 has 15 residues. For the CDR3, the DNA is TGTGCCAGCAGCGTGACTAGCGGGGGCTACAATGAGCAGTTCTTC. Residues: CASSVTSGGYNEQFF.

The rearrangement links TRBV5-6 to TRBJ2-3; 11 bases match TRBD1. Looked up from germline, CDR1 is SGHDT and CDR2 is YYEEEE. The CDR3 sequence is 15 residues long. V was pared by 0 bases and J by 6 bases, with 3 bases of the junction left unmatched. The CDR3 is CASSLAGQGDDTQYF. In DNA, the CDR3 is TGTGCCAGCAGCTTGGCGGGACAGGGGGATGATACGCAGTATTTT.

This chain joins TRBV4-1 and TRBJ1-3; 7 positions agree with TRBD1. This CDR3 has 15 residues. Germline V CDR1 and CDR2: MGHRA, YSYEKL. With V trimmed by 1 base and J by 3 bases, 3 bases remained unmatched. Here the CDR3 reads CASSQVSGGGNTIYF. Written as DNA, the CDR3 is TGCGCCAGCAGCCAAGTTTCAGGGGGTGGAAACACCATATATTTT.

This rearrangement joins TRBV7-9 to TRBJ1-1, with 7 bases that match TRBD1. The CDR3 length is 16 residues. V dropped 5 bases and J dropped 0; count of bases not matched to a gene: 9. Germline CDR1 SEHNR, CDR2 FQNEAQ (reference sequence). The CDR3 region is CASSPRTGNMNTEAFF. Written as DNA, the CDR3 is TGTGCCAGCAGCCCTCGGACAGGAAACATGAACACTGAAGCTTTCTTT.

The chain couples TRBV10-3 to TRBJ2-7, with 9 bases identical to TRBD1. CDR3 length: 14 residues. V lost 5 bases and J lost 4; bases outside the gene matches: 6. Germline CDR1 is ENHRY and CDR2 is SYGVKD. The CDR3 sequence is CAISTGTGYYEQYF. The CDR3 DNA reads as TGTGCCATCAGTACCGGGACAGGGTATTACGAGCAGTACTTC.

This clone was counted a few times. This sequence joins TRBV7-9 and TRBJ2-1; possibly TRBD2 for D (6 bases). V lost 1 base to trimming and J lost 8 bases, with 9 bases between them. The CDR3 runs 13 residues. In germline, CDR1 is SEHNR, CDR2 FQNEAQ (reference sequence). CDR3 bases: TGTGCCAGCAGCTTAGTAGGAGGGGATGAGCAGTTCTTC. This sequence encodes CASSLVGGDEQFF.

This chain uses TRBV4-1 with TRBJ2-2; TRBD2 agrees at 11 bases. J lost 4 bases, V lost 0 bases, and 4 bases had no gene match. The germline V gene encodes CDR1 MGHRA and CDR2 YSYEKL. The CDR3 totals 17 residues. The CDR3 loop is CASSQEGGLAVTGELFF. The CDR3 coding sequence is TGCGCCAGCAGCCAAGAGGGGGGACTAGCGGTCACCGGGGAGCTGTTTTTT.

This chain joins TRBV7-6 and TRBJ1-4; TRBD1 aligns across 8 bases. J was trimmed by 7 bases and V by 3 bases; bases with no gene match: 10. Germline V gives CDR1 SGHVS, CDR2 FNYEAQ. CDR3 length: 16 amino acids. CDR3 bases: TGTGCCAGCAGCTTGACCCCGACAGGGGCGACTGAAAAACTGTTTTTT. Translation: CASSLTPTGATEKLFF.

This chain links TRBV13 with TRBJ2-1, with a possible D match to TRBD2 (6 bases). The length of the CDR3 is 14 residues. V lost 0 bases to trimming and J lost 6 bases, with 9 bases between them. Germline loops: CDR1 PRHDT, CDR2 FYEKMQ (reference sequence). The CDR3 DNA sequence: TGTGCCAGCAGCTTAGGAACTAGCTTCAATGAGCAGTTCTTC. This encodes CASSLGTSFNEQFF.

This chain links TRBV27 with TRBJ2-7; 12 bases map to TRBD2. CDR1 and CDR2 from the germline V gene are MNHEY and SMNVEV (reference sequence). The CDR3 consists of 13 residues. Losses at the gene ends were 5 bases for V and 8 bases for J; bases not matched to a gene: 4. As DNA, the CDR3 is TGTGCCAGCAGTGTGACTAGCGGGAGCCAGCAGTACTTC. It is translated as CASSVTSGSQQYF.

The chain combines TRBV2 with TRBJ2-3; no firm D call. Trimming removed 6 bases at V and 4 bases at J, with 11 bases between. Germline lookup yields CDR1 SNHLY and CDR2 FYNNEI. The CDR3 contains 13 residues. CDR3 residues: CASRGSKADTQYF. As DNA, the CDR3 is TGTGCCAGCAGGGGCAGCAAGGCAGATACGCAGTATTTT. Together with reference TRBV2 and TRBJ2-3, the CDR3 gives the full variable domain: EPEVTQTPSHQVTQMGQEVILRCVPISNHLYFYWYRQILGQKVEFLVSFYNNEISEKSEIFDDQFSVERPDGSNFTLKIRSTKLEDSAMYFCASRGSKADTQYFGPGTRLTVL.

The chain links TRBV7-2 to TRBJ2-7, with TRBD1 as a possible D gene (6 bases). The CDR3 extends over 15 amino acids. V lost 2 bases, J lost 4 bases, and 15 bases lay in between. Germline lookup yields CDR1 SGHTA and CDR2 FQGNSA. The CDR3 is CASSLPGTRIYEQYF. The DNA for the CDR3 is TGTGCCAGCAGCTTACCCGGGACAAGGATTTACGAGCAGTACTTC.